The present T cell receptor beta chain was sequenced within a study of T cells after yellow fever vaccination. Study-level points and caveats: Weaker, the secondary response peaked sooner, at day 5 versus 15. Most clones from primary vaccination were detected again post-booster (almost 98% CD4, 88% CD8). There was a small share of clonotypes that showed up in both the CD4 and CD8 compartments.

One entry per CDR3 protein results from TCRdb running MiXCR on the 5' RACE reads. Of under 300,000 distinct CDR3 sequences in the sample, about 7.1% were seen once. Germline CDR1 reads SGHVS; CDR2 reads FQNEAQ. This CDR3 spans 13 amino acids. Worth noting for this clonotype: The antigen is not known. At one boundary the junction diverges from the germline segment, which might be a read error.

This sequence joins TRBV7-8 and TRBJ2-5; D perhaps matches TRBD2 (5 bases). Specimen: CD4+ T cells sorted from PBMCs, collected 15 days after the yellow fever booster vaccination. The TCR was taken from a man aged 30 to 45 who received the YFV17D yellow fever vaccine. The DNA for the CDR3 is TGTGCCAGCAGCCCCAGGCATGGGGAGAACCAGTACTTC. Amino acids: CASSPRHGENQYF.